This TCR beta chain was profiled in a study of Graves' ophthalmopathy and Graves' hyperthyroidism. TCR beta CDR3 amplification used RNA transcripts. HTBI primers served in a first-round RT-PCR, which a second-round multiplex PCR followed. TCRdb reprocessed the multiplex PCR reads via MiXCR and lists one record per CDR3 protein. The data show more than 550,000 distinct CDR3 sequences, with about 38% seen just once and 3.3% held by the top ten. V was clipped by 1 base and J by 5 bases; unmatched bases: 4. Germline CDR1 and CDR2: ENHRY and SYGVKD. This CDR3 comprises 14 residues. This clonotype was recorded at least ten times.

The sequenced sample was peripheral blood. This clonotype originated in an adult man with Graves' ophthalmopathy. The chain links TRBV10-3 to TRBJ2-7; TRBD2 aligns across 8 bases. CDR3 loop: CAISELAGGHEQYF. The CDR3 bases are TGTGCCATCAGTGAGTTGGCGGGGGGCCACGAGCAGTACTTC.